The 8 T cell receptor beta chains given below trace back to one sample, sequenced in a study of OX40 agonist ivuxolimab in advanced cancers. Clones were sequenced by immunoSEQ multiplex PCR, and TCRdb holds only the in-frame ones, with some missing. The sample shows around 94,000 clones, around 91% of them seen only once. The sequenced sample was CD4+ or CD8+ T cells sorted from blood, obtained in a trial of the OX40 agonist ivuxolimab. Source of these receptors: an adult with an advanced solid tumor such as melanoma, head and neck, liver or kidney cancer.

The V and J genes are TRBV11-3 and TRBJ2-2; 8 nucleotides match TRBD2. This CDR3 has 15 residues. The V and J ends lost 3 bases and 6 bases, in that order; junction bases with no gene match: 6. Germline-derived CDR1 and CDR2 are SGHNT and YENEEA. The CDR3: CASSLIGRAPGELFF. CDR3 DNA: TGTGCCAGCAGCTTGATCGGGAGGGCACCCGGGGAGCTGTTTTTT.

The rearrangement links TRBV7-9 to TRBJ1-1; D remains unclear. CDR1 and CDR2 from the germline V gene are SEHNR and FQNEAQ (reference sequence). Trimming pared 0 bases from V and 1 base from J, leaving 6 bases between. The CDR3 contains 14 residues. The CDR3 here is CASSLARENTEAFF. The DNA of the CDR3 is TGTGCCAGCAGCTTAGCGCGGGAGAACACTGAAGCTTTCTTT.

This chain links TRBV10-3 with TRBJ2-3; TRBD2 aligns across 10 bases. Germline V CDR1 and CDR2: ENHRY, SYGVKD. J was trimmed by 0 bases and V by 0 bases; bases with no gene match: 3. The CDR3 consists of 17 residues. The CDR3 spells CAISESLAGASTDTQYF. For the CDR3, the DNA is TGTGCCATCAGTGAGTCCCTAGCGGGGGCTAGCACAGATACGCAGTATTTT.

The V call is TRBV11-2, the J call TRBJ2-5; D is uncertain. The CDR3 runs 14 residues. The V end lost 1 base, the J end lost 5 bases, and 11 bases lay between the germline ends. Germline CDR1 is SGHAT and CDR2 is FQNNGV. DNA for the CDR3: TGTGCCAGCAGCTTAGCCCGCTCAGGCGAGACCCAGTACTTC. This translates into CASSLARSGETQYF.

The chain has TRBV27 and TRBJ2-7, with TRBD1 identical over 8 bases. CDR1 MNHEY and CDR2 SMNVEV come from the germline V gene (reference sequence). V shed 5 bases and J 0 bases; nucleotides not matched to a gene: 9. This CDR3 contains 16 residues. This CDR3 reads CASSPLGQADSYEQYF. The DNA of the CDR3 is TGTGCCAGCAGTCCCCTGGGACAGGCCGACTCCTACGAGCAGTACTTC.

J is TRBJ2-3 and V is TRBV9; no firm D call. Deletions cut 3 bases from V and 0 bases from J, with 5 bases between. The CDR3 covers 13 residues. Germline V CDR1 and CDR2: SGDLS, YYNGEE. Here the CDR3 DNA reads TGTGCCAGCAGCGCTAGGAGCACAGATACGCAGTATTTT. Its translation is CASSARSTDTQYF.

The CDR3 loop is CASSLSPGTGANTEAFF. The CDR3 coding sequence is TGCGCCAGCAGCCTTTCACCTGGGACAGGGGCGAACACTGAAGCTTTCTTT. The chain has TRBV5-1 and TRBJ1-1, with 10 bases fitting TRBD1. V was clipped by 4 bases and J by 1 base; unmatched bases: 10. There are 17 residues in the CDR3. Germline V gene data show CDR1 as SGHRS and CDR2 as YFSETQ. Variable domain in full (rest from reference TRBV5-1 and TRBJ1-1): KAGVTQTPRYLIKTRGQQVTLSCSPISGHRSVSWYQQTPGQGLQFLFEYFSETQRNKGNFPGRFSGRQFSNSRSEMNVSTLELGDSALYLCASSLSPGTGANTEAFFGQGTRLTVV.

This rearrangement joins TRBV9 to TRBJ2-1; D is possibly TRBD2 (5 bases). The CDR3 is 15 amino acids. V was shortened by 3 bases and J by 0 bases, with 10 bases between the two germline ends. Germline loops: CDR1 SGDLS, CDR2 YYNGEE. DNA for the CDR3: TGTGCCAGCAGCGGGGCGGGCAACTCCTACAATGAGCAGTTCTTC. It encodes CASSGAGNSYNEQFF.